These 2 T cell receptor beta chains came from one sample sequenced in a study of blood T cells in healthy people across ages. A J-beta primer mix and a sample-barcoded 5' primer were used in a second PCR of roughly 6 to 12 cycles. MiXCR was run by TCRdb on the 5' RACE reads, yielding one entry per CDR3 protein. The top ten hold around 21% of the sample, which has about 770,000 distinct CDR3 sequences, around 45% seen once. The sample comprised blood. All receptors come from a man between 60 and 75 years old in good health.

This chain connects TRBV7-2 to TRBJ2-1; 9 bases match TRBD1. Germline loops: CDR1 SGHTA, CDR2 FQGNSA. CDR3 length equals 17 residues. V was pared by 0 bases and J by 1 base, with 4 bases of the junction left unmatched. The CDR3 nucleotides read TGTGCCAGCAGCTTAGCGCGGGGACAGGGATCCTACAATGAGCAGTTCTTC. It is translated as CASSLARGQGSYNEQFF.

This clonotype was seen a few times. The J gene is TRBJ1-5, the V gene TRBV6-5; D not certain. With 8 bases removed from V and 4 bases from J, the gap between germline ends came to 15 bases. CDR3 size: 14 residues. Germline V gene sequence: CDR1 MNHEY, CDR2 SVGAGI. In DNA form, the CDR3 reads TGTGCCAGCGCTCAGGCAGGCTTGAATCAGCCCCAGCATTTT. Encoded protein: CASAQAGLNQPQHF.